Listed below are T cell receptor beta chains from one sample, sequenced in a study of blood T cell repertoires in COVID-19. TCRdb's table, derived via immunoSEQ multiplex PCR, lists solely in-frame clones and lacks some. The table lists 200,000 to 250,000 clones, about 90% of them singletons, with 3% in the top ten. Input material: peripheral blood. The receptors stem from a woman aged 30 to 39 who had recovered from COVID-19. Both conserved end residues are part of each CDR3. Fields, in order: V gene, J gene, CDR3 protein.

TRBV19,TRBJ1-1,CASSIAHAGTLNTEAFF
TRBV7-6,TRBJ1-2,CASSLEGGTGIGGYTF
TRBV27,TRBJ1-2,CASRSSGTGANYGYTF
TRBV29-1,TRBJ1-1,CSVEDRSGTDTEAFF
TRBV7-9,TRBJ1-3,CASSRSAGGGNTIYF
TRBV28,TRBJ2-7,CASTWGLAGAPYEQYF
TRBV2,TRBJ2-1,CASTGGPYNEQFF
TRBV23-1,TRBJ2-3,CASFSDRSTDTQYF
TRBV5-1,TRBJ1-1,CASSESRTVMNTEAFF
TRBV7-9,TRBJ1-1,CASSKRYQTGVGQDTEAFF
TRBV30,TRBJ1-1,CAWQRGFSFLTEAFF
TRBV5-1,TRBJ2-3,CASSLEAGGPGDTQYF
TRBV2,TRBJ2-1,CASSAGRTLRSGEQFF
TRBV3-1/TRBV3-2,TRBJ2-1,CASSQGLLDEQFF
TRBV20-1,TRBJ1-1,CSASRGSGGPTEAFF
TRBV28,TRBJ2-7,CASSPRGAGIYEQYF
TRBV6-6,TRBJ1-2,CASSYSRTGGHGYTF
TRBV2,TRBJ2-1,CASSEEQTDEQFF
TRBV2,TRBJ1-2,CASTETGDGYTF
TRBV9,TRBJ2-3,CASSGSGRTDTQYF
TRBV20-1,TRBJ2-7,CSATILSEQYF
TRBV19,TRBJ1-5,CASSTGQLYQPQHF
TRBV7-2,TRBJ1-3,CASSPRTGGNTIYF
TRBV18,TRBJ2-5,CASSPVPVLSAVQETQYF
TRBV5-6,TRBJ2-7,CASSKSTYEQYF
TRBV19,TRBJ1-1,CASSTVPGYASEAFF
TRBV16,TRBJ1-2,CASSQMGATGINGYTF
TRBV6-2/TRBV6-3,TRBJ2-7,CASSYAASGQSYEQYF
TRBV12-3/TRBV12-4,TRBJ2-5,CASSLSGEETQYF
TRBV18,TRBJ2-5,CASSPLATPNQETQYF
TRBV2,TRBJ1-3,CASSRDIGNTIYF
TRBV7-6,TRBJ1-6,CASSTGQGGSPLHF
TRBV5-1,TRBJ2-3,CASSSGTATDTQYF
TRBV7-2,TRBJ1-1,CASSPGRNTEAFF
TRBV30,TRBJ1-4,CAWSPRGSLKKLFF
TRBV5-4,TRBJ2-3,CASNELGGGATDTQYF
TRBV4-2,TRBJ2-3,CASSQDGGPSWDTQYF
TRBV6-2/TRBV6-3,TRBJ2-2,CASSHLKTGTGAGELFF
TRBV7-9,TRBJ1-1,CASTSGFVRTEAFF
TRBV7-9,TRBJ2-3,CASSSQTGEDTQYF
TRBV27,TRBJ2-7,CASSLSIPGTGSSYEQYF
TRBV7-9,TRBJ1-6,CASPLAGENSPLHF
TRBV5-4,TRBJ1-1,CASSDERTGRGKAEAFF
TRBV3-1/TRBV3-2,TRBJ2-5,CASSQVLETQYF